The subject of this entry is one T cell receptor beta chain. This clone has only one observation. The antigen it recognizes is unknown. Nothing much larger sits one base from this clone, and base qualities are not available. These data come from a study of lymphopenia after photon versus proton radiotherapy (dated by TCRdb to between 2018 and 2020). Broadly, across the study: Photon and proton radiation therapy were compared by the study for their immunological effects in patients with gastrointestinal tumors who developed high-grade lymphopenia. The cohort included under 25 patients with gastrointestinal tumors who developed lymphopenia after receiving either photon or proton therapy. The study aimed to characterize how the two radiation modalities differ in their impact on the immune system.

The library was made by the immunoSEQ multiplex PCR assay. T cell repertoires were profiled with deep sequencing of rearranged TCR beta loci together with multiparametric flow cytometry. TCRdb took this table from immuneACCESS and kept in-frame rearrangements with V and J called. Such tables lack part of the clones; where checked against another copy, unresolved V genes explain under half of the gap, and the rest is unexplained. The sample records more than 30,000 clones, more than 75% of which are singletons. Approximately 3% of the sample is taken by the ten largest. From the cysteine through the phenylalanine, the CDR3 covers 12 amino acids. Solely the CDR3 DNA is kept, with 36 bases framed from the first base. Relative to germline, V is 5 bases shorter and J is 2 bases shorter, with 7 bases between their ends. The germline V gene encodes CDR1 SGHRS and CDR2 YFSETQ. The paper's findings and limits, for the study overall: During treatment, patients who received proton therapy stayed relatively stable, whereas patients who received photon therapy lost naive T cells and TCR diversity and gained effector/memory populations. After the lymphocyte count nadir, oligoclonal expansion, especially of CD8+ Temra cells, was observed in photon-treated repertoires, and the drop in diversity was driven by this expansion. Across the cohort, an inverse correlation was found between a larger post-nadir drop in TCR diversity and overall survival time among patients who died. The survival association was assessed only in patients who died, and better survival with proton therapy was presented by the authors as a possibility rather than a demonstrated result.

This clonotype was obtained from a middle-aged man with gastric cancer. The rearrangement combines TRBV5-1 with TRBJ1-2, with TRBD1 tentatively as D gene (5 bases match). The specimen comprised peripheral blood, sampled from a patient treated with photon-based radiotherapy. Here is the DNA: TGCGCCAGCAGTGAGGGGAACTATGGCTACACCTTC. Its protein product is CASSEGNYGYTF. Extended through the reference TRBV5-1 and TRBJ1-2 proteins, this CDR3 yields the full variable domain: KAGVTQTPRYLIKTRGQQVTLSCSPISGHRSVSWYQQTPGQGLQFLFEYFSETQRNKGNFPGRFSGRQFSNSRSEMNVSTLELGDSALYLCASSEGNYGYTFGSGTRLTVV.